Listed here are 26 T cell receptor beta chains from one sample, sequenced in a study of cytomegalovirus exposure and HLA in healthy donors. The PCR employed 60 Vbeta primers together with 13 Jbeta primers. The assay was immunoSEQ multiplex PCR, and TCRdb's table has in-frame clones only and misses some. This table holds 180,000 or so clones, about three quarters found once. The sequenced sample consisted of PBMCs. All receptors derive from a man between 45 and 60 years old in good health and CMV-seropositive.

CDR3 residues: CASSYDRGTEAFF. The CDR3 nucleotides are TGTGCCAGCAGCTATGACAGGGGCACTGAAGCTTTCTTT. This rearrangement joins TRBV11-2 to TRBJ1-1; 8 bases line up with TRBD1. The CDR3 has 13 residues. Germline lookup yields CDR1 SGHAT and CDR2 FQNNGV. J gave up 4 bases and V 4 bases, and 2 bases lay outside the gene matches.

This chain links TRBV9 with TRBJ2-1; D might be TRBD1 (6 bases). This CDR3 contains 15 residues. Germline lookup yields CDR1 SGDLS and CDR2 YYNGEE. V was trimmed by 2 bases and J by 2 bases, leaving 11 bases between them. The CDR3 nucleotides are TGTGCCAGCAGCGTTACACCAGGGGCCTACAATGAGCAGTTCTTC. Amino acids: CASSVTPGAYNEQFF. Supplemented by reference TRBV9 and TRBJ2-1, the full variable domain reads DSGVTQTPKHLITATGQRVTLRCSPRSGDLSVYWYQQSLDQGLQFLIQYYNGEERAKGNILERFSAQQFPDLHSELNLSSLELGDSALYFCASSVTPGAYNEQFFGPGTRLTVL.

This clone was observed a single time. The chain joins TRBV15 to TRBJ2-3; D unresolved. Trimming shortened V by 1 base and J by 2 bases, and 10 bases separated the two germline ends. CDR1 LNHNV and CDR2 YYDKDF come from the germline V gene (reference sequence). The CDR3 has 15 amino acids. For the CDR3, the DNA is TGTGCCACCAGCAGAGCCCCAGTACACACAGATACGCAGTATTTT. Amino acids: CATSRAPVHTDTQYF.

The chain recombines TRBV28 with TRBJ1-2, with 8 bases matching TRBD1. Germline V CDR1 and CDR2: MDHEN, SYDVKM. The V segment lost 6 bases and the J segment 1 base; nucleotides outside the gene matches: 13. The CDR3 covers 17 residues. The CDR3 bases are TGTGCCAGCAGCGCCTCCGGGACAGGCAAAATTAACTATGGCTACACCTTC. This encodes CASSASGTGKINYGYTF.

This clone has just a few counts. The rearrangement links TRBV18 to TRBJ2-2, with 12 bases that match TRBD1. The CDR3 has 21 amino acids. The germline gives CDR1 KGHSH, CDR2 LQKENI. Trimming took 4 bases from V and 1 from J; bases not matched to a gene: 16. CDR3 DNA sequence: TGTGCCAGCTCACTACTACAAGTCCCGGGACAGGGGGCGGTGAACACCGGGGAGCTGTTTTTT. Translating it yields CASSLLQVPGQGAVNTGELFF.

The chain carries TRBV6-5 and TRBJ1-2; 10 bases fit TRBD1. V shed 6 bases and J 0 bases; nucleotides not matched to a gene: 4. The CDR3 consists of 15 residues. The germline V gene encodes CDR1 MNHEY and CDR2 SVGAGI. CDR3 in DNA: TGTGCCAGCAGACGACAGGGGGCCGCTAACTATGGCTACACCTTC. Translated, it gives CASRRQGAANYGYTF.

The V call is TRBV28, the J call TRBJ1-1; D ambiguous. Germline V gene lookup returns CDR1 MDHEN and CDR2 SYDVKM. V lost 6 bases, J lost 0 bases, and 8 bases lay in between. The CDR3 is made up of 13 amino acids. Written as DNA, the CDR3 is TGTGCCAGCAGCCCAGAAATGAACACTGAAGCTTTCTTT. Its translation is CASSPEMNTEAFF.

V gene TRBV6-6 combines with J gene TRBJ2-7; 7 bases are a match to TRBD1. The CDR3 extends over 16 amino acids. Germline loops: CDR1 MNHNY, CDR2 SVGAGI (reference sequence). The ends lost 0 bases at V and 3 bases at J; junction bases unmatched: 8. The CDR3 reads CASSYSYLGTDYEQYV. CDR3 nucleotide sequence: TGTGCCAGCAGTTACTCGTACCTCGGGACAGACTACGAGCAGTACGTC.

This chain uses TRBV5-1 with TRBJ1-4, with a tentative D call TRBD1 (6 bases). Germline V gives CDR1 SGHRS, CDR2 YFSETQ. This CDR3 is 13 amino acids long. V shed 5 bases and J shed 5 bases, with 10 bases lying between them. DNA of the CDR3: TGCGCCAGCAGGACAGGTGGGAATGAAAAACTGTTTTTT. This codes for CASRTGGNEKLFF.

V and J are TRBV10-3 and TRBJ2-5; D may be TRBD2 (7 bases). From germline, CDR1 is ENHRY and CDR2 SYGVKD. Trimming took 11 bases from V and 5 from J, leaving 21 bases between them. The CDR3 length is 14 residues. The CDR3 protein is CASQRGGADETQYF. The CDR3 nucleotides read TGTGCCTCCCAAAGGGGGGGCGCGGATGAGACCCAGTACTTC.

The V call is TRBV19, the J call TRBJ1-1, with 7 bases matching TRBD1. J gave up 1 base and V 1 base, and 3 bases lay outside the gene matches. Germline V gene lookup returns CDR1 LNHDA and CDR2 SQIVND (reference sequence). CDR3 size: 15 residues. CDR3 loop: CASSIGHRGNTEAFF. The CDR3 DNA follows: TGTGCCAGTAGTATAGGGCACAGGGGGAACACTGAAGCTTTCTTT.

The V gene is TRBV30, the J gene TRBJ1-3; 7 bases are a match to TRBD1. The V gene's germline CDR1 is GTSNPN and CDR2 SVGIG (reference sequence). This CDR3 comprises 15 residues. V lost 2 bases and J lost 3; bases outside the gene matches: 7. The CDR3 here is CAWSSLTGDGNTIYF. The CDR3, as DNA: TGTGCCTGGAGTTCCCTCACAGGGGATGGAAACACCATATATTTT.

This sequence joins TRBV7-9 and TRBJ1-3; TRBD1 aligns across 8 bases. With 4 bases clipped from V and 1 base from J, the junction kept 6 bases outside the gene matches. Germline values: CDR1 SEHNR, CDR2 FQNEAQ (reference sequence). The CDR3 length is 16 residues. The CDR3 DNA is TGTGCCAGCAGCTCCAGGGGGCTTAAATCTGGAAACACCATATATTTT. It specifies CASSSRGLKSGNTIYF.

There are a few counts of this clone. V is TRBV11-3 and J is TRBJ2-2, with TRBD1 as a possible D gene (6 bases). V was clipped by 5 bases and J by 5 bases, with 12 bases between them. The germline CDR1 and CDR2 sequences are SGHNT and YENEEA. The CDR3 spans 14 residues. The CDR3 nucleotides are TGTGCCAGCAGCCCCACAGGGATAACCGGGGAGCTGTTTTTT. As protein: CASSPTGITGELFF.

The chain carries TRBV28 and TRBJ2-7; D unresolved. Trimming left V 2 bases short and J 6 bases short, with 8 bases between. CDR1 is MDHEN, CDR2 SYDVKM, per germline. This CDR3 has 12 residues. The CDR3 nucleotides read TGTGCCAGCAGTTTAATTGAGATCGAGCAGTACTTC. Translated: CASSLIEIEQYF.

The rearrangement links TRBV4-2 to TRBJ2-7; 7 bases align to TRBD1. In germline, CDR1 is LGHNA, CDR2 YNFKEQ. The length of the CDR3 is 15 residues. Losses at the gene ends were 2 bases for V and 4 bases for J; bases not matched to a gene: 8. In DNA, the CDR3 is TGTGCCAGCAGCCAACGGACAGGTCCCCTTTACGAGCAGTACGTC. Translating gives CASSQRTGPLYEQYV.

The chain joins TRBV7-9 to TRBJ2-1; perhaps TRBD1 as D (5 bases). The ends were cut back, 0 bases at V and 2 bases at J, with 5 bases in the middle. The CDR3 spans 14 residues. CDR1 and CDR2 (germline): SEHNR, FQNEAQ (reference sequence). The CDR3 is CASSLAGPYNEQFF. CDR3 coding DNA: TGTGCCAGCAGCTTAGCGGGGCCCTACAATGAGCAGTTCTTC.

The chain couples TRBV12-2 to TRBJ2-2; the table's TRBD2 call for D was not verified on the DNA. TRBV12-2 is a listed pseudogene. CDR3 length equals 16 residues. The CDR3: CASRLWRAPGTGELFF. DNA for the CDR3: TGTGCAAGTCGCTTATGGAGGGCGCCGGGCACCGGGGAGCTGTTTTTT.

The chain couples TRBV7-3 to TRBJ1-1; D is undetermined. Trimming left V 0 bases short and J 3 bases short, with 5 bases between. This CDR3 is built from 13 residues. CDR1 is SGHTA, CDR2 FQGTGA, per germline. The CDR3 sequence: CASSLTPDTEAFF. The CDR3 coding sequence is TGTGCCAGCAGCTTAACCCCCGACACTGAAGCTTTCTTT.

This clone has only a few counts. V gene TRBV11-2 combines with J gene TRBJ1-4; D unclear. Trimming took off 0 bases at V and 7 bases at J, with 6 bases between the two ends. This CDR3 has 13 residues. Looked up from germline, CDR1 is SGHAT and CDR2 is FQNNGV. Here the CDR3 DNA reads TGTGCCAGCAGCTTAGACGCGATTGAAAAACTGTTTTTT. Protein: CASSLDAIEKLFF.

The chain couples TRBV4-1 to TRBJ2-7; TRBD1 matches 9 bases. J was trimmed by 7 bases and V by 0 bases; bases with no gene match: 7. Germline V gene sequence: CDR1 MGHRA, CDR2 YSYEKL. The CDR3 spans 15 residues. Written as DNA, the CDR3 is TGCGCCAGCAGCCAAGACGACAGGGGGGAATGGGAGCAGTACTTC. Amino acid sequence: CASSQDDRGEWEQYF.

This rearrangement joins TRBV5-6 to TRBJ1-1; 8 nucleotides agree with TRBD1. V lost 4 bases, J lost 5 bases, and 10 bases stayed unmatched. In germline, CDR1 is SGHDT, CDR2 YYEEEE. This CDR3 comprises 15 residues. The CDR3 is CASSLDRGFWTEAFF. In nucleotides, the CDR3 is TGTGCCAGCAGCCTAGACAGGGGTTTTTGGACTGAAGCTTTCTTT.

This chain uses TRBV18 with TRBJ2-7; 8 bases align to TRBD1. Germline lookup yields CDR1 KGHSH and CDR2 LQKENI. V was pared by 2 bases and J by 4 bases, with 10 bases of the junction left unmatched. This CDR3 comprises 16 residues. CDR3 DNA: TGTGCCAGCTCACCAGAAGAGACAGGGGCACCTTACGAGCAGTACGTC. This sequence encodes CASSPEETGAPYEQYV.

The rearrangement uses TRBV23-1 and TRBJ1-5, with a possible D match to TRBD1 (5 bases). TRBV23-1 is sorted into the ORF group, with uncertain function. The CDR3 runs to 20 residues. Trimming shortened V by 0 bases and J by 0 bases, and 21 bases separated the two germline ends. DNA for the CDR3: TGCGCCAGCAGTCAATCGGAACCCCCAGACAGTTACTCTAGCAATCAGCCCCAGCATTTT. Residues: CASSQSEPPDSYSSNQPQHF.

The V and J genes are TRBV18 and TRBJ2-3; no clear D. Germline loops: CDR1 KGHSH, CDR2 LQKENI. This CDR3 is built from 15 residues. The V gene lost 3 bases and the J gene lost 6 bases, with 16 bases spanning the gap. As DNA, the CDR3 is TGTGCCAGCTCACCCGGGTCTCAGCTTCACGATACGCAGTATTTT. Protein: CASSPGSQLHDTQYF.

The chain employs TRBV14 and TRBJ2-6; no definite D call. The germline V gene has CDR1 SGHDN and CDR2 FVKESK. This CDR3 comprises 20 residues. The V and J ends lost 0 bases and 0 bases respectively, with 18 bases between them. The DNA of the CDR3 is TGTGCCAGCAGCCAAGATTTGGCTGCAATTGGCCTCTCTGGGGCCAACGTCCTGACTTTC. Protein: CASSQDLAAIGLSGANVLTF.